The 18 T cell receptor beta chains below come from one sample, sequenced in a study of beta chain features in type 1 diabetes. Expressed TCRB transcripts got sequenced, as all isolated RNA was reverse transcribed. Assay: immunoSEQ multiplex PCR; the TCRdb copy retains only in-frame clones and omits some. The repertoire includes over 120,000 clones, 10% of them detected once, and approximately 1.3% sits in the top ten. Input material: naive CD4+ T cells from blood. The receptors originated from a man between 18 and 35 years old in good health.

This chain uses TRBV27 with TRBJ1-2, with TRBD1 as a possible D gene (5 bases). Germline V lookup: CDR1 MNHEY, CDR2 SMNVEV (reference sequence). Trimming removed 5 bases from V and 5 bases from J, with 21 bases in between. CDR3 length equals 16 residues. In nucleotides, the CDR3 is TGTGCCAGCAGTCCCCGTTTAGGGGCCCTAAAATATGGCTACACCTTC. The encoded protein is CASSPRLGALKYGYTF.

This chain connects TRBV6-5 to TRBJ2-7; 8 bases line up with TRBD2. The ends lost 0 bases at V and 7 bases at J; junction bases unmatched: 8. Germline loops: CDR1 MNHEY, CDR2 SVGAGI. The CDR3 loop spans 15 amino acids. The CDR3 here is CASSYSPRGEWEQYF. In DNA, the CDR3 is TGTGCCAGCAGTTACTCGCCGCGGGGGGAGTGGGAGCAGTACTTC.

This clone appeared a few times. The V call is TRBV7-9, the J call TRBJ1-5; 8 bases line up with TRBD1. J lost 6 bases, V lost 6 bases, and 1 base had no gene match. CDR1 is SEHNR and CDR2 is FQNEAQ in the germline V gene (reference sequence). This CDR3 comprises 12 residues. CDR3 bases: TGTGCCAGCAGTGACAGGGGTCAGCCCCAGCATTTT. The encoded protein is CASSDRGQPQHF.

This clone turned up a few times. The rearrangement joins TRBV7-2 to TRBJ1-2, with D unresolved. The CDR3 consists of 15 residues. Germline CDR1 and CDR2: SGHTA and FQGNSA. V was shortened by 0 bases and J by 3 bases, with 11 bases between the two germline ends. DNA for the CDR3: TGTGCCAGCAGCTTAGCGCGGGGAACGTACTATGGCTACACCTTC. Protein: CASSLARGTYYGYTF.

The J gene is TRBJ1-2, the V gene TRBV5-8; TRBD1 is a possible D gene (6 bases). The CDR3 is 17 residues long. Germline CDR1 and CDR2: SGHTS and YDEGEE. Trimming cost V 4 bases and J 4 bases, with 23 bases left between them. DNA for the CDR3: TGTGCCAGCAGCCCCGCGGACAGCCAATTCCGTAGCTATGGCTACACCTTC. Translating it yields CASSPADSQFRSYGYTF.

This clone was found a few times. The gene calls are TRBV11-2 and TRBJ2-5; 11 nucleotides align to TRBD2. The germline V gene encodes CDR1 SGHAT and CDR2 FQNNGV. V shed 6 bases and J 2 bases; nucleotides not matched to a gene: 8. The CDR3 runs 16 residues. CDR3 sequence: CASRSLAGGRQETQYF. The CDR3 nucleotides read TGTGCCAGCAGGTCTCTAGCGGGGGGTCGACAAGAGACCCAGTACTTC.

This clone was seen more than once but under ten times. J is TRBJ2-2 and V is TRBV21-1; the table gives TRBD2 as D, unverified against the DNA. TRBV21-1 has pseudogene status. This CDR3 comprises 17 residues. The CDR3: CASSKRSSGGYTGELFF. The CDR3 DNA is TGTGCCAGCAGCAAAAGGAGTAGCGGGGGATACACCGGGGAGCTGTTTTTT.

The rearrangement links TRBV6-1 to TRBJ2-7, with D perhaps TRBD1 (6 bases). Germline CDR1 reads MNHNS; CDR2 reads SASEGT. The CDR3 extends over 14 amino acids. Trimming took 9 bases from V and 0 from J, leaving 15 bases between them. The CDR3 DNA sequence: TGTGCCAGTACGACAGGATTCTTCTCCTACGAGCAGTACTTC. It specifies CASTTGFFSYEQYF.

The rearrangement joins TRBV5-6 to TRBJ2-1, with 13 bases aligning to TRBD2. Germline V gene data show CDR1 as SGHDT and CDR2 as YYEEEE. V was pared by 4 bases and J by 4 bases, with 11 bases of the junction left unmatched. CDR3 length equals 18 residues. CDR3 DNA sequence: TGTGCCAGCAGCCCGCCCCCGGGACTAGCGGGGAATTACAATGAGCAGTTCTTC. Protein sequence: CASSPPPGLAGNYNEQFF.

In its sample, this clone was seen a few times. The CDR3, as DNA: TGTGCCAGCAGCATCAATTGGGGGGATAGTCGAGCTTTCTTT. Translating it yields CASSINWGDSRAFF. This chain joins TRBV5-6 and TRBJ1-1; weak D call: TRBD1 (5 bases). Germline CDR1 and CDR2: SGHDT and YYEEEE. Trimming took off 4 bases at V and 10 bases at J, with 20 bases between the two ends. The CDR3 covers 14 residues.

On this clone: Other DNA sequences of this sample code for an identical CDR3. The chain recombines TRBV5-6 with TRBJ1-5; TRBD1 agrees at 8 bases. Trimming at V came to 0 bases and at J to 6 bases, leaving 5 bases not matched to a gene. Germline CDR1 SGHDT, CDR2 YYEEEE. The CDR3 totals 15 residues. CDR3 region: CASSLGGQGGQPQHF. CDR3 in DNA: TGTGCCAGCAGCTTGGGAGGACAGGGCGGTCAGCCCCAGCATTTT.

This clone has a handful of counts. V usage is TRBV18 and J usage is TRBJ2-5; D uncertain. V shed 3 bases and J shed 5 bases, with 13 bases lying between them. CDR1 and CDR2 (germline): KGHSH, LQKENI. This CDR3 comprises 14 residues. CDR3: CASSPPTLRETQYF. For the CDR3, the DNA is TGTGCCAGCTCACCCCCAACCCTTCGGGAGACCCAGTACTTC.

This clone was seen many times. The gene calls are TRBV29-1 and TRBJ2-7; a possible D gene is TRBD2 (7 bases). The CDR3 loop spans 11 amino acids. Trimming removed 4 bases at V and 6 bases at J, with 10 bases between. Germline V gene sequence: CDR1 SQVTM, CDR2 ANQGSEA. The DNA for the CDR3 is TGCAGCGTTGTAGGGGGGGGCGAGCAGTACTTC. Translating it yields CSVVGGGEQYF.

This rearrangement joins TRBV7-3 to TRBJ2-5; D gene unclear. V lost 2 bases, J lost 4 bases, and 8 bases lay in between. Germline V gene data show CDR1 as SGHTA and CDR2 as FQGTGA. CDR3 length equals 13 residues. CDR3 sequence: CASSLLTLETQYF. Here the CDR3 DNA reads TGTGCCAGCAGCTTATTGACTCTAGAGACCCAGTACTTC.

This clone was seen a few times. This chain connects TRBV6-5 to TRBJ2-7; D may be TRBD1 (6 bases). This CDR3 is built from 14 residues. Between the trimmed V and J ends, which lost 6 bases and 7 bases, there was a span of 19 bases. Germline CDR1 is MNHEY and CDR2 is SVGAGI. The CDR3, as DNA: TGTGCCAGCAGGCAACAGGGTGCACCGGGGGAGCAGTACTTC. It codes for CASRQQGAPGEQYF.

There are many counts of this clone. The CDR3 loop is CASPRGQGASGANVLTF. Here the CDR3 DNA reads TGTGCCAGCCCACGAGGACAGGGGGCCAGTGGGGCCAACGTCCTGACTTTC. J is TRBJ2-6 and V is TRBV7-9, with TRBD1 matching 11 bases. The V gene's germline CDR1 is SEHNR and CDR2 FQNEAQ (reference sequence). This CDR3 has 17 residues. The junction had 9 bases not matched to a gene; V was cut back by 8 bases and J by 3 bases.

This clone was counted only a few times. The rearrangement joins TRBV5-4 to TRBJ2-5; D is possibly TRBD2 (5 bases). CDR3 length: 14 residues. The V gene's germline CDR1 is SGHNT and CDR2 YYREEE (reference sequence). V was cut by 4 bases and J by 5 bases, with 15 bases left in between. CDR3 protein: CASSGLRRGETQYF. The CDR3 DNA reads TGTGCCAGCAGCGGCCTCAGGAGAGGGGAGACCCAGTACTTC.

This clone was counted a few times. The rearrangement joins TRBV5-1 to TRBJ2-7; TRBD1 is a possible D gene (6 bases). The V and J ends lost 1 base and 0 bases respectively, with 11 bases between them. CDR1 is SGHRS and CDR2 is YFSETQ in the germline V gene. The CDR3 has 15 residues. DNA for the CDR3: TGCGCCAGCAGCTTGACAGGGCCCCGCTCCTACGAGCAGTACTTC. This codes for CASSLTGPRSYEQYF.